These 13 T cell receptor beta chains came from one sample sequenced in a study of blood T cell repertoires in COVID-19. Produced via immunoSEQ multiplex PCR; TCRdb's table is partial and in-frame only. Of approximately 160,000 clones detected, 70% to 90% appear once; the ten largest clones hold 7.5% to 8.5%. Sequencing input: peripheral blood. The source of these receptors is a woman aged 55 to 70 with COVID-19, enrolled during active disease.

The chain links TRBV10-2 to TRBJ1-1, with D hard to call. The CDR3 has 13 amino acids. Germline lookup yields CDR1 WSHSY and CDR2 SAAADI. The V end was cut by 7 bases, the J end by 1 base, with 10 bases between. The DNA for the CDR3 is TGCGCCAGCAAGGAGGACCCGAACACTGAAGCTTTCTTT. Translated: CASKEDPNTEAFF.

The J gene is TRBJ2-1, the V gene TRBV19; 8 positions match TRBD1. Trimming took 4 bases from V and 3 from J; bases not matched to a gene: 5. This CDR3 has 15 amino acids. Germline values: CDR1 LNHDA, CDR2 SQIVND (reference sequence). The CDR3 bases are TGTGCCAGTAGTACAACCGGGACAGGCTACAATGAGCAGTTCTTC. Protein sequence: CASSTTGTGYNEQFF. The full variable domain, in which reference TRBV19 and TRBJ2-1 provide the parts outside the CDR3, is DGGITQSPKYLFRKEGQNVTLSCEQNLNHDAMYWYRQDPGQGLRLIYYSQIVNDFQKGDIAEGYSVSREKKESFPLTVTSAQKNPTAFYLCASSTTGTGYNEQFFGPGTRLTVL.

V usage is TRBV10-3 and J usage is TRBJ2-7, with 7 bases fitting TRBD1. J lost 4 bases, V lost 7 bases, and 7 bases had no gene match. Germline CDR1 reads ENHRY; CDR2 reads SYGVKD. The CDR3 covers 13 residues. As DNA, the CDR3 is TGTGCCATCAAGGGGGCGCAAGGTTACGAGCAGTACGTC. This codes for CAIKGAQGYEQYV.

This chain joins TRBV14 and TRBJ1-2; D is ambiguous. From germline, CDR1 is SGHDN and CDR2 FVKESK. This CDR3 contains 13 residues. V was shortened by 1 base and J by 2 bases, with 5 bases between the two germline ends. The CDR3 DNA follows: TGTGCCAGCAGCCAAGCCAGGAACTATGGCTACACCTTC. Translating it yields CASSQARNYGYTF.

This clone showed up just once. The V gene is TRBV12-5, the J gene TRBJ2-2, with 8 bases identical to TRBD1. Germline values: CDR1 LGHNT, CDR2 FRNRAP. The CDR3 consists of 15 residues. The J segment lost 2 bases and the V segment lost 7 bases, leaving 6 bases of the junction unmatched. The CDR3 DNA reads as TGTGCTAGTGCTCCCCAGGGGGCTAACACCGGGGAGCTGTTTTTT. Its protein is CASAPQGANTGELFF.

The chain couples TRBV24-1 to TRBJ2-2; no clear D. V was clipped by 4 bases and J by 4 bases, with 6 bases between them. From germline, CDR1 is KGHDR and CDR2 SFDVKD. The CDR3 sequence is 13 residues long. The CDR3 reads CATSDPGTGELFF. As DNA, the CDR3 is TGTGCCACCAGTGACCCCGGCACCGGGGAGCTGTTTTTT.

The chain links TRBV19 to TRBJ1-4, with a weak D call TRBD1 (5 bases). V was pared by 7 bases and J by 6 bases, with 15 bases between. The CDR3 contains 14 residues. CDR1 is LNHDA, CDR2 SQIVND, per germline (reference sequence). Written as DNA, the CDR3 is TGTGCCAGTACTAGGGGACTGCGGGATGAAAAACTGTTTTTT. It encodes CASTRGLRDEKLFF.

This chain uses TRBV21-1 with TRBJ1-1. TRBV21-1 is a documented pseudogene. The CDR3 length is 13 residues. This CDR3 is CASSKDTGTEAFF. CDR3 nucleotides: TGTGCCAGCAGCAAAGACACGGGGACTGAAGCTTTCTTT.

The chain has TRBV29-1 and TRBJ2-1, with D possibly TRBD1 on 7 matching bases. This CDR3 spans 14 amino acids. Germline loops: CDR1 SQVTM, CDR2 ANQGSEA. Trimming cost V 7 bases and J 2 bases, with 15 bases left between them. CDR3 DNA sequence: TGCAGCGCCCCTTCAGGGGGGCCCTACAATGAGCAGTTCTTC. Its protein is CSAPSGGPYNEQFF.

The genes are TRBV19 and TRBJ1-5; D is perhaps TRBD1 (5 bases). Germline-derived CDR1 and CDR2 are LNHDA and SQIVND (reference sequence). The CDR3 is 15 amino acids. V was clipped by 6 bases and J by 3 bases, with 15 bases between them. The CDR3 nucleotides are TGTGCCAGTAGCAGACCAAGGGGCCCCAATCAGCCCCAGCATTTT. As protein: CASSRPRGPNQPQHF.

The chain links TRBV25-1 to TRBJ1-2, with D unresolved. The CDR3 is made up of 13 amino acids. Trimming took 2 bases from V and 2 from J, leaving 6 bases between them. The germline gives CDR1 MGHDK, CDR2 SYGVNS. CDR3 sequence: CASSEVANYGYTF. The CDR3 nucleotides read TGTGCCAGCAGTGAAGTAGCCAACTATGGCTACACCTTC.

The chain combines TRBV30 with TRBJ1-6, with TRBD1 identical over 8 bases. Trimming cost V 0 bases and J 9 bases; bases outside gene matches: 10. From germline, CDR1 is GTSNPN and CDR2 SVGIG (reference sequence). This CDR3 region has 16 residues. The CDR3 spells CAWSVPLGQGGSPLHF. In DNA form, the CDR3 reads TGTGCCTGGAGTGTACCACTCGGACAGGGAGGTTCACCCCTCCACTTT. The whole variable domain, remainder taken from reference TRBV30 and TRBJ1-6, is SQTIHQWPATLVQPVGSPLSLECTVEGTSNPNLYWYRQAAGRGLQLLFYSVGIGQISSEVPQNLSASRPQDRQFILSSKKLLLSDSGFYLCAWSVPLGQGGSPLHFGNGTRLTVT.

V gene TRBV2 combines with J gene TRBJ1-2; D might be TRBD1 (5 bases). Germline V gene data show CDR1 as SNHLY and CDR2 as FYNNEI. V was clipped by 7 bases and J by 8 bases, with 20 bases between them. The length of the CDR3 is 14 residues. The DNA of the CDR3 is TGTGCCAGCATGTGGGAGGAGGGGTTTCGAGGCTACACCTTC. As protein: CASMWEEGFRGYTF.